These 5 T cell receptor beta chains originate from one sample sequenced in a study of T cell clonality in common variable immunodeficiency. Study results and limitations: In common variable immunodeficiency, TCR beta chains reportedly carried fewer deletions and N-nucleotide insertions.

These receptors' targets are unknown. Libraries were prepared by immunoSEQ multiplex PCR; TCRdb keeps only in-frame clonotypes and omits some of them. There are 25,000 to 35,000 clones in the sample, none observed a single time. The sample taken for sequencing was peripheral blood mononuclear cells. The receptors shown here come from a human donor with common variable immunodeficiency.

This clone came up a few times. The DNA ends 3 residues before the CDR3 does, and the rest of the CDR3 is filled in from the germline J gene. This chain links TRBV19 with TRBJ1-1; possible D gene TRBD1, 5 bases. The V and J ends lost 4 bases and 1 base respectively, with 13 bases between them. CDR1 LNHDA and CDR2 SQIVND come from the germline V gene (reference sequence). CDR3 length: 15 amino acids. This chain's CDR3 is CASSTGRAENTEAFF. CDR3 bases read: TGTGCCAGTAGTACGGGCAGGGCCGAGAACACTGAA.

This clone was seen only a few times. The CDR3 end is not reached by the read, which stops 3 residues before it; the germline J gene fills it in. The chain employs TRBV29-1 and TRBJ1-2; 8 bases are shared with TRBD1. This CDR3 is built from 12 residues. With V trimmed by 4 bases and J by 7 bases, 5 bases remained unmatched. Germline loops: CDR1 SQVTM, CDR2 ANQGSEA. The CDR3 loop reads CSVVQGAGGYTF. Partial CDR3 DNA: TGCAGCGTTGTGCAGGGGGCCGGTGGC.

As to this clone: Read sequence stops 3 residues before the CDR3 end, and the germline J gene provides the missing end. The chain employs TRBV7-9 and TRBJ1-6, with D unclear. V was cut by 7 bases and J by 5 bases, with 3 bases left in between. This CDR3 region has 11 residues. CDR1 and CDR2 (germline): SEHNR, FQNEAQ (reference sequence). Here the CDR3 reads CASTDNSPLHF. The part of the CDR3 DNA that was read is TGTGCCAGCACCGATAATTCACCC. Complete variable domain (other parts from reference TRBV7-9 and TRBJ1-6): DTGVSQNPRHKITKRGQNVTFRCDPISEHNRLYWYRQTLGQGPEFLTYFQNEAQLEKSRLLSDRFSAERPKGSFSTLEIQRTEQGDSAMYLCASTDNSPLHFGNGTRLTVT.

This clone has ten or more counts. The DNA read from the CDR3 is TGCAGTGCTAGAGGAGGGCTAGCGGGACCGTACAATGAG. This gives the protein CSARGGLAGPYNE. The entire CDR3 sequence reads CSARGGLAGPYNEQFF. The V and J genes are TRBV20-1 and TRBJ2-1; 9 bases align to TRBD2. Read coverage stops 3 residues before the CDR3 terminus; the germline J gene supplies the remainder. V was pared by 1 base and J by 4 bases, with 8 bases of the junction left unmatched. Germline V lookup: CDR1 DFQATT, CDR2 SNEGSKA (reference sequence). The CDR3 spans 16 residues.

This clone was detected many times. With the read ending 3 residues before the CDR3 end, the germline J gene is used to fill in that end. The chain carries TRBV12-3 or TRBV12-4 and TRBJ1-5; perhaps TRBD1 as D (6 bases). V gave up 5 bases and J gave up 4 bases, with 12 bases separating them. The CDR3 consists of 14 residues. This chain's CDR3 is CASSGDTLNQPQHF. CDR3 DNA, as far as it was read: TGTGCCAGCAGTGGGGACACGCTGAATCAGCCC.